This T cell receptor (beta chain) was documented in a study of blood T cell repertoires in COVID-19 (dated by TCRdb to the early 2020s). Concerning the study at large: Samples covering the acute and convalescent phases of COVID-19 were provided by collaborators in the United States, Italy and Spain. The samples were drawn from the first 160 participants of the ongoing ImmuneRACE study and from 950 to 1,500 subjects provided by 6 global collaborators. A freely available public database, intended as a resource for researchers studying the immune response to SARS-CoV-2, is where the repertoires were released. Subjects who had been exposed to COVID-19, were actively infected with it, or had recovered from it provided the deeply sampled blood TCRbeta repertoires that made up the dataset. The prospective study material was composed of cDNA or gDNA derived from T cells, B-cell-depleted T cells, or PBMCs. A de-identified subject ID, COVID-19 status, age in years and sex were almost always included in the sample metadata. Where available, HLA class I and class II types were taken from metadata supplied by the sample provider and were not determined by assay-based typing.

In this sample, this clone turned up a few times. Its antigen remains unidentified. One base away there is no much larger clone; base qualities are not given. One collaborating source in Seattle enrolled patients during active infection and followed them longitudinally through the course of disease. Each collaborating institution followed its own protocols to collect whole blood in K2EDTA tubes. For TCRbeta analysis, collaborator samples were shipped as frozen whole blood, as isolated PBMCs, or as DNA extracted from either sample type. Trimming accounts for 7 bases at V and 7 bases at J, while the number of junction bases matched to no gene is 4. The germline V gene sets CDR1 to SNHLY and CDR2 to FYNNEI. Spanning cysteine to phenylalanine, the CDR3 consists of 13 amino acids. The CDR3 DNA has 39 bases and is translated from base 1. TCRbeta CDR3 regions were amplified from genomic DNA using the immunoSEQ Assay, a bias-controlled multiplex PCR. Per the source publication's procedure: The number of nucleated cells in each sample was estimated from the amplification of reference gene primers within the assay. To quantify the absolute abundance of each unique TCRbeta CDR3 rearrangement, sequence reads were collapsed and filtered. For each sample, productive Simpson clonality was calculated as the square root of Simpson's diversity index over productive rearrangements. The table comes from immuneACCESS by way of TCRdb, which keeps in-frame sequences with V and J called. Part of the clones is missing from these tables; in studies checked, under half for an unresolved V gene and the rest for unknown reasons. V, J and clone size were drawn from that table, and D and trimming were deduced from the DNA. In all, the sample holds roughly 320,000 clones, and roughly 90% of those were seen once. In total, the top ten clones hold 1.5% to 2% of the sample.

General study outcomes and caveats: Clinical and demographic metadata were provided uncurated, with the amount varying by source and participant.

Here the chain combines TRBV2 and TRBJ1-6; TRBD1 agrees with 7 junctional bases. The sequence was obtained from a woman aged 25-40 years with COVID-19, enrolled during active disease. Specimen: peripheral blood. Here is the DNA: TGTGCCAGCAATAGACAGGGAAATTCACCCCTCCACTTT. Its protein product is CASNRQGNSPLHF.